Below are 9 T cell receptor beta chains sequenced from a single sample in a study of CD8 T cells in ankylosing spondylitis. TCRdb redid the calling of the 5' RACE reads with MiXCR, one entry per CDR3 protein. The sample consists of 250,000 to 300,000 distinct CDR3 sequences, over 15% of them appearing once. Sequences were obtained from blood, either unsorted or a sorted T cell fraction (not recorded which). The receptors here all came from a male donor with ankylosing spondylitis or in good health (not recorded which).

This clonotype has only a few counts. CDR3 sequence: CASKNTQPTVPGELFF. CDR3 coding DNA: TGCGCCAGCAAAAATACACAGCCGACAGTTCCCGGGGAGCTGTTTTTT. The chain couples TRBV5-1 to TRBJ2-2, with D tentatively TRBD1 (5 bases). V was shortened by 6 bases and J by 6 bases, with 21 bases between the two germline ends. Germline CDR1 reads SGHRS; CDR2 reads YFSETQ. CDR3 length: 16 amino acids.

The rearrangement links TRBV23-1 to TRBJ2-5; no reliable D call. TRBV23-1 is treated as an ORF (open reading frame) with a function not yet certain. The length of the CDR3 is 15 residues. V lost 2 bases and J lost 5, with 15 bases in between. The CDR3 DNA reads TGCGCCAGCAGTCAAAACGGAGCAGGTTCGGAGACCCAGTACTTC. Its protein is CASSQNGAGSETQYF.

This clonotype showed up just a few times. The genes are TRBV10-3 and TRBJ2-2; tentative D call: TRBD2 (7 bases). The V end lost 6 bases, the J end lost 0 bases, and 11 bases lay between the germline ends. Germline CDR1 is ENHRY and CDR2 is SYGVKD. The CDR3 runs 15 residues. The CDR3 DNA follows: TGTGCCATCAGAGCGGGACACTCGAACACCGGGGAGCTGTTTTTT. Its protein product is CAIRAGHSNTGELFF.

This clonotype was seen only once. The chain recombines TRBV20-1 with TRBJ2-2, with D unclear. Germline V gives CDR1 DFQATT, CDR2 SNEGSKA (reference sequence). Trimming shortened V by 2 bases and J by 5 bases, and 12 bases separated the two germline ends. The CDR3 sequence is 14 residues long. CDR3 in amino acids: CSARFLGSTGELFF. For the CDR3, the DNA is TGCAGTGCTAGATTTTTAGGTTCAACCGGGGAGCTGTTTTTT.

J is TRBJ2-1 and V is TRBV7-9; 7 nucleotides line up with TRBD1. Trimming cost V 6 bases and J 5 bases; bases outside gene matches: 7. The length of the CDR3 is 14 residues. The V gene's germline CDR1 is SEHNR and CDR2 FQNEAQ (reference sequence). CDR3 bases: TGTGCCAGCAGTCCCGACAGGGCTGACAATGAGCAGTTCTTC. The encoded protein is CASSPDRADNEQFF.

The V call is TRBV6-2 or TRBV6-3, the J call TRBJ2-2; 7 positions match TRBD1. Trimming cost V 7 bases and J 0 bases; bases outside gene matches: 11. From germline, CDR1 is MNHEY and CDR2 SVGEGT. CDR3 length: 17 amino acids. The CDR3 loop is CASTFLAGTANTGELFF. DNA for the CDR3: TGTGCCAGCACTTTTTTGGCCGGGACAGCGAACACCGGGGAGCTGTTTTTT.

This clonotype was seen more than once but under ten times. The V call is TRBV5-1, the J call TRBJ2-5; D remains unclear. With 3 bases removed from V and 0 bases from J, the gap between germline ends came to 6 bases. The germline V gene encodes CDR1 SGHRS and CDR2 YFSETQ. The length of the CDR3 is 13 residues. The CDR3 here is CASSYQYQETQYF. The DNA of the CDR3 is TGCGCCAGCAGCTACCAGTACCAAGAGACCCAGTACTTC.

This chain connects TRBV12-3 or TRBV12-4 to TRBJ1-3; no reliable D call. The CDR3 consists of 13 residues. The V and J ends lost 7 bases and 2 bases respectively, with 9 bases between them. CDR3 sequence (DNA): TGTGCCAGCACCCCCTACCCTGGAAACACCATATATTTT. Amino acid sequence: CASTPYPGNTIYF.

This sequence joins TRBV12-3 or TRBV12-4 and TRBJ2-3; tentative D call: TRBD2 (5 bases). The CDR3 consists of 15 residues. Trimming removed 5 bases from V and 0 bases from J, with 12 bases in between. The CDR3 protein is CASSGSATSTDTQYF. The CDR3 region has the DNA TGTGCCAGCAGTGGTAGCGCAACTAGCACAGATACGCAGTATTTT.